This is a list of T cell receptor beta chains from one sample in a study of blood T cell repertoires in COVID-19. Assay: immunoSEQ multiplex PCR; the TCRdb copy retains only in-frame clones and omits some. Counted here are roughly 13,000 clones, around three quarters occurring once; the ten biggest clones make up about 9.6%. Material: peripheral blood. Source of these receptors: a man in his 70s with acute or convalescent COVID-19. Each CDR3 is given with its conserved first and last residue. D genes are given only for firm matches. Some rows have no size entry. The others give once, few or many, or a class for an expanded clone.

CASSLVGLAGYTGELFF,TGCGCCAGCAGCCTCGTCGGACTAGCGGGGTACACCGGGGAGCTGTTTTTT,TRBV5-1,.,TRBJ2-2,TRBD2
CASSEGPTVGIQPQHF,TGTGCCAGCAGTGAAGGGCCCACAGTCGGGATTCAGCCCCAGCATTTT,TRBV6-1,.,TRBJ1-5,.
CASYSDRGNEKLFF,TGTGCCAGCTATTCGGACAGGGGAAATGAAAAACTGTTTTTT,TRBV2,few,TRBJ1-4,TRBD1
CASSETGTRKVDTQYF,TGTGCCAGCAGTGAGACGGGGACTAGAAAGGTAGATACGCAGTATTTT,TRBV27,.,TRBJ2-3,TRBD2
CASSQFQGEAFF,TGTGCCAGCAGCCAGTTCCAGGGTGAAGCTTTCTTT,TRBV3-1/TRBV3-2,few,TRBJ1-1,.
CASTKETPLLYYEQYF,TGTGCCAGCACGAAGGAGACCCCCCTACTATACTACGAGCAGTACTTC,TRBV21-1,few,TRBJ2-7,.
CASSPGGGMVGYGYTF,TGTGCCAGCAGCCCGGGAGGGGGAATGGTTGGCTATGGCTACACCTTC,TRBV5-6,.,TRBJ1-2,.
CASSLDRAETQYF,TGTGCCAGCAGCTTAGACAGGGCGGAGACCCAGTACTTC,TRBV7-2,.,TRBJ2-5,.
CASSYPPGQNQPQHF,TGTGCCAGCAGTTACCCGCCGGGACAGAATCAGCCCCAGCATTTT,TRBV6-2/TRBV6-3,.,TRBJ1-5,TRBD1
CAWSQNTGELFF,TGTGCCTGGAGTCAGAACACCGGGGAGCTGTTTTTT,TRBV30,once,TRBJ2-2,.
CASSLEGGELFF,TGTGCCAGCAGTTTAGAGGGCGGGGAGCTGTTTTTT,TRBV27,.,TRBJ2-2,.
CASSRRLAGANTGELFF,TGTGCCAGCAGCCGCCGACTAGCGGGAGCGAACACCGGGGAGCTGTTTTTT,TRBV11-2,.,TRBJ2-2,TRBD2
CASSQALAGGRNEQFF,TGCGCCAGCAGCCAAGCGTTAGCGGGAGGAAGGAATGAGCAGTTCTTC,TRBV4-3,once,TRBJ2-1,TRBD2
CASSTRFGGPFNEQFF,TGCGCCAGCAGTACTCGGTTCGGGGGGCCCTTTAATGAGCAGTTCTTC,TRBV5-1,.,TRBJ2-1,.
CASSPQGLNEKLFF,TGTGCCAGCTCACCACAGGGGTTAAATGAAAAACTGTTTTTT,TRBV18,.,TRBJ1-4,.
CASSWGLGPLHF,TGTGCCAGCAGCTGGGGCCTAGGACCCCTCCACTTT,TRBV5-6,few,TRBJ1-6,.
CASSQASGTADTQYF,TGTGCCAGCAGCCAAGCTAGCGGGACCGCAGATACGCAGTATTTT,TRBV3-1/TRBV3-2,.,TRBJ2-3,TRBD2
CAWSPHRGNYGYTF,TGTGCCTGGAGCCCCCACAGGGGAAACTATGGCTACACCTTC,TRBV30,.,TRBJ1-2,TRBD1
CASSDSQFYGYTF,TGTGCCAGTAGTGACAGCCAGTTCTATGGCTACACCTTC,TRBV19,.,TRBJ1-2,.
CASSWSGEQFF,TGCGCCAGCAGCTGGAGTGGGGAGCAGTTCTTC,TRBV4-1,once,TRBJ2-1,.
CAISEQAGSSYEQYF,TGTGCCATCAGTGAGCAGGCAGGTAGCTCCTACGAGCAGTACTTC,TRBV10-3,.,TRBJ2-7,.
CASSPGADTQYF,TGTGCCAGCAGCCCGGGTGCAGATACGCAGTATTTT,TRBV5-6,.,TRBJ2-3,.
CATLDGSYRSSYEQYF,TGTGCCACCCTAGACGGGAGCTACCGGAGCTCCTACGAGCAGTACTTC,TRBV10-3,.,TRBJ2-7,.
CASSLRGYEQYF,TGTGCCAGCAGCTTGCGGGGCTACGAGCAGTACTTC,TRBV5-8,.,TRBJ2-7,.
CASSYSNRDGYTF,TGTGCCAGCAGTTACTCGAACCGAGATGGCTACACCTTC,TRBV6-5,few,TRBJ1-2,.
CSVRTGTDTQYF,TGCAGCGTTCGCACAGGCACAGATACGCAGTATTTT,TRBV29-1,medium-sized,TRBJ2-3,.
CSVDAHLRRGETQYF,TGCAGCGTTGATGCCCACTTAAGAAGAGGAGAGACCCAGTACTTC,TRBV29-1,few,TRBJ2-5,.
CASSSPGLSTDTQYF,TGTGCCAGCAGCTCACCGGGACTTAGCACAGATACGCAGTATTTT,TRBV4-2,.,TRBJ2-3,.
CATSDTTGDGYTF,TGTGCCACCAGTGATACGACAGGGGATGGCTACACCTTC,TRBV24-1,.,TRBJ1-2,TRBD1
CASRAALAGGETQYF,TGTGCCAGCAGAGCAGCTCTAGCGGGCGGGGAGACCCAGTACTTC,TRBV11-2,.,TRBJ2-5,TRBD2
CASRPQSAHGTQYF,TGCGCCAGCAGACCACAGAGTGCACATGGGACGCAGTATTTT,TRBV10-2,.,TRBJ2-3,.
CALGWTETNTEAFF,TGTGCCCTAGGCTGGACAGAGACGAACACTGAAGCTTTCTTT,TRBV7-9,.,TRBJ1-1,.
CASMRMGARLIHGYTF,TGTGCCAGCATGAGAATGGGGGCGCGGCTTATCCATGGCTACACCTTC,TRBV7-2,few,TRBJ1-2,.
CASSQVRGTYEQYF,TGCGCCAGCAGCCAAGTTAGGGGGACCTACGAGCAGTACTTC,TRBV4-3,.,TRBJ2-7,.
CASSLDPGNNSPLHF,TGTGCCAGCAGTTTAGACCCAGGGAATAATTCACCCCTCCACTTT,TRBV28,.,TRBJ1-6,.
CASRSTSGGAGEQFF,TGTGCCAGCAGGTCGACTAGCGGGGGGGCCGGGGAGCAGTTCTTC,TRBV2,.,TRBJ2-1,TRBD2
CATGQLNQPQHF,TGTGCCACAGGACAGCTTAATCAGCCCCAGCATTTT,TRBV2,.,TRBJ1-5,.
CASSQEPGSNQPQHF,TGTGCCAGCAGCCAAGAACCGGGGAGCAATCAGCCCCAGCATTTT,TRBV4-2,.,TRBJ1-5,.
CASSRGGPYEQYF,TGTGCCAGCAGCCGGGGGGGGCCGTACGAGCAGTACTTC,TRBV6-5,medium-sized,TRBJ2-7,TRBD2
CASSQDPAGGSTEAFF,TGCGCCAGCAGCCAAGACCCGGCAGGGGGCTCCACTGAAGCTTTCTTT,TRBV4-3,few,TRBJ1-1,TRBD1
CASTPGPPRFYNEQFF,TGTGCCAGCACCCCCGGCCCCCCCAGGTTCTACAATGAGCAGTTCTTC,TRBV27,few,TRBJ2-1,.
CASSLTLANTGELFF,TGTGCCAGCAGCTTAACTCTCGCGAACACCGGGGAGCTGTTTTTT,TRBV7-9,few,TRBJ2-2,.
CASRPGLAVYEQYF,TGTGCCAGCAGACCGGGACTAGCGGTGTACGAGCAGTACTTC,TRBV28,.,TRBJ2-7,TRBD2
CASSSRSKTYEQYF,TGTGCCAGCAGTTCACGCAGTAAAACCTACGAGCAGTACTTC,TRBV27,few,TRBJ2-7,.
CASSYARGNTEAFF,TGTGCCAGCAGTTACGCAAGGGGAAACACTGAAGCTTTCTTT,TRBV6-2/TRBV6-3,.,TRBJ1-1,.
CASSLGTDYGYTF,TGTGCCAGCAGTCTTGGGACTGACTATGGCTACACCTTC,TRBV28,once,TRBJ1-2,.